Below, one TCR beta chain is given with its context. Its antigen remains unidentified. The TCRbeta library was prepared with unique molecular identifiers. TCRdb recomputed calls from the PCR reads with MiXCR, one row per CDR3 protein. The sample carries around 5,900 distinct CDR3 sequences, 15% to 17% recorded once. This entry belongs to a study of T-cell reconstitution after alpha-beta-depleted transplantation in children. The CDR3 consists of 12 residues. Trimming took off 5 bases at V and 3 bases at J, with 8 bases between the two ends. The germline V gene has CDR1 SGHAT and CDR2 FQNNGV. Study-level findings and limits: In some patients, recipient T cells and intrathymic progenitors surviving conditioning explained high day-60 diversity. It was reported that alpha-beta T cells came from several hundred expanded graft clones (about two months after transplant). One year post-transplant, T-cell counts and diversity were largely derived from T cells produced anew.

J is TRBJ2-7 and V is TRBV11-2; D call uncertain. Sample: PBMCs, mostly from graft donor cells, taken 180 days after TCRalphabeta/CD19-depleted stem cell transplant. This TCR came from a patient aged 2-15 years who had a stem cell transplant for inherited bone marrow failure, so the T cells may come from the graft donor. The DNA for the CDR3 is TGTGCCAGCAGCGCGAGTGGCTACGAGCAGTACTTC. Its translation: CASSASGYEQYF. The variable domain in full, completed from reference TRBV11-2 and TRBJ2-7, reads EAGVAQSPRYKIIEKRQSVAFWCNPISGHATLYWYQQILGQGPKLLIQFQNNGVVDDSQLPKDRFSAERLKGVDSTLKIQPAKLEDSAVYLCASSASGYEQYFGPGTRLTVT.